The rows below give T cell receptor beta chains drawn from one sample of a study of T cells in Graves' hyperthyroidism and ophthalmopathy. TCRdb redid the calling of the multiplex PCR reads with MiXCR, one entry per CDR3 protein. The sample comprises 370,000 or so distinct CDR3 sequences, 20% to 30% of which are singletons, and roughly 70% rests with the top ten. Sequencing was performed on blood. These receptors were collected from a middle-aged man with Graves' hyperthyroidism. Each CDR3 is given with its conserved first and last residue. The order of the fields is CDR3 protein, CDR3 DNA, V gene, D gene, J gene, clone size. The D gene is left open where the match is weak. Clone size, where shown, is once, few, many, or a class for clones that have expanded.

cdr3_aa: CSARDFTGSYEQYF; cdr3_nt: TGCAGTGCTAGAGATTTTACAGGGTCCTACGAGCAGTACTTC; v_call: TRBV20-1; d_call: -; j_call: TRBJ2-7; clone_size: few
cdr3_aa: CSARDPWTSGKETQYF; cdr3_nt: TGCAGTGCTAGAGATCCTTGGACTAGCGGGAAAGAGACCCAGTACTTC; v_call: TRBV20-1; d_call: TRBD2; j_call: TRBJ2-5; clone_size: many
cdr3_aa: CASSIKETQYF; cdr3_nt: TGTGCCAGTAGTATCAAAGAGACCCAGTACTTC; v_call: TRBV19; d_call: -; j_call: TRBJ2-5; clone_size: -
cdr3_aa: CASSYAGGTAEAFF; cdr3_nt: TGTGCCAGCAGTTACGCTGGAGGGACGGCTGAAGCTTTCTTT; v_call: TRBV6-5; d_call: -; j_call: TRBJ1-1; clone_size: -
cdr3_aa: CSVPSGETQYF; cdr3_nt: TGCAGCGTTCCCTCTGGGGAGACCCAGTACTTC; v_call: TRBV29-1; d_call: -; j_call: TRBJ2-5; clone_size: few
cdr3_aa: CASSENRGTNTEAFF; cdr3_nt: TGTGCCAGCAGTGAGAACAGGGGAACGAACACTGAAGCTTTCTTT; v_call: TRBV2; d_call: TRBD1; j_call: TRBJ1-1; clone_size: -
cdr3_aa: CASRERRGLGANVLTF; cdr3_nt: TGTGCCAGCAGGGAAAGAAGGGGGCTTGGGGCCAACGTCCTGACTTTC; v_call: TRBV27; d_call: TRBD1; j_call: TRBJ2-6; clone_size: -
cdr3_aa: CASSQAGGIYGYTF; cdr3_nt: TGTGCCAGCAGCCAAGCAGGGGGTATCTATGGCTACACCTTC; v_call: TRBV14; d_call: TRBD1; j_call: TRBJ1-2; clone_size: few
cdr3_aa: CASSPPPSKQASASYNEQFF; cdr3_nt: TGTGCCAGCAGCCCCCCTCCTAGCAAACAAGCATCTGCCTCCTACAATGAGCAGTTCTTC; v_call: TRBV11-2; d_call: -; j_call: TRBJ2-1; clone_size: -
cdr3_aa: CASSREALSYEQYF; cdr3_nt: TGTGCCAGCAGCCGGGAGGCCCTCTCCTACGAGCAGTACTTC; v_call: TRBV7-2; d_call: TRBD2; j_call: TRBJ2-7; clone_size: many
cdr3_aa: CASSIQGRIHYEQYF; cdr3_nt: TGTGCCAGTAGTATTCAGGGGCGGATCCACTACGAGCAGTACTTC; v_call: TRBV19; d_call: -; j_call: TRBJ2-7; clone_size: few
cdr3_aa: CSASGEKGILGEQYF; cdr3_nt: TGCAGTGCTAGTGGGGAAAAAGGAATACTGGGCGAGCAGTACTTC; v_call: TRBV20-1; d_call: -; j_call: TRBJ2-7; clone_size: many
cdr3_aa: CASSSSHEQYF; cdr3_nt: TGTGCCAGCAGTAGTTCCCACGAGCAGTACTTC; v_call: TRBV19; d_call: -; j_call: TRBJ2-7; clone_size: -
cdr3_aa: CASRNPGGGANVLTF; cdr3_nt: TGTGCCAGCAGGAACCCAGGGGGTGGGGCCAACGTCCTGACTTTC; v_call: TRBV28; d_call: TRBD1; j_call: TRBJ2-6; clone_size: many
cdr3_aa: CASSPPGLAGVYNEQFF; cdr3_nt: TGTGCCAGCAGCCCACCGGGACTAGCGGGCGTTTACAATGAGCAGTTCTTC; v_call: TRBV7-3; d_call: TRBD2; j_call: TRBJ2-1; clone_size: -
cdr3_aa: CASSPSRYEQYF; cdr3_nt: TGTGCCAGCTCACCATCCAGGTACGAGCAGTACTTC; v_call: TRBV18; d_call: -; j_call: TRBJ2-7; clone_size: -
cdr3_aa: CASSPSPRHNEQFF; cdr3_nt: TGTGCCAGCAGCCCATCGCCTCGGCACAATGAGCAGTTCTTC; v_call: TRBV7-3; d_call: -; j_call: TRBJ2-1; clone_size: many
cdr3_aa: CASSLDRELYGYTF; cdr3_nt: TGCGCCAGCAGCCTGGACAGGGAATTATACGGCTACACCTTC; v_call: TRBV4-1; d_call: TRBD1; j_call: TRBJ1-2; clone_size: few
cdr3_aa: CAISSGISSYNEQFF; cdr3_nt: TGTGCCATCAGCTCCGGGATAAGCTCCTACAATGAGCAGTTCTTC; v_call: TRBV10-3; d_call: -; j_call: TRBJ2-1; clone_size: -
cdr3_aa: CASSYETGGLETQYF; cdr3_nt: TGTGCCAGCAGTTATGAAACAGGGGGCTTGGAGACCCAGTACTTC; v_call: TRBV6-1; d_call: TRBD1; j_call: TRBJ2-5; clone_size: few
cdr3_aa: CASSPNSGGEQFF; cdr3_nt: TGTGCCAGCAGCCCGAACTCGGGGGGGGAGCAGTTCTTC; v_call: TRBV11-3; d_call: TRBD2; j_call: TRBJ2-1; clone_size: few
cdr3_aa: CASSVGVLDSATNYGYTF; cdr3_nt: TGTGCCAGCAGCGTAGGAGTCCTGGACAGCGCCACTAACTATGGCTACACCTTC; v_call: TRBV9; d_call: -; j_call: TRBJ1-2; clone_size: -
cdr3_aa: CATSDRMGPFTDTQYF; cdr3_nt: TGTGCCACCAGTGACCGGATGGGTCCCTTCACAGATACGCAGTATTTT; v_call: TRBV24-1; d_call: -; j_call: TRBJ2-3; clone_size: -
cdr3_aa: CASSLPPLETQYF; cdr3_nt: TGTGCCAGCAGCTTGCCGCCGTTAGAGACCCAGTACTTC; v_call: TRBV7-3; d_call: -; j_call: TRBJ2-5; clone_size: -
cdr3_aa: CASSEGVHPEAFF; cdr3_nt: TGTGCCAGCAGTGAAGGGGTCCATCCTGAAGCTTTCTTT; v_call: TRBV2; d_call: -; j_call: TRBJ1-1; clone_size: many
cdr3_aa: CASRLDSYEQYF; cdr3_nt: TGTGCCAGCAGACTCGACTCCTACGAGCAGTACTTC; v_call: TRBV6-1; d_call: -; j_call: TRBJ2-7; clone_size: many
cdr3_aa: CASRRTSGSQNEQFF; cdr3_nt: TGTGCCAGCAGAAGGACTAGCGGGAGTCAAAATGAGCAGTTCTTC; v_call: TRBV28; d_call: TRBD2; j_call: TRBJ2-1; clone_size: -
cdr3_aa: CASSFSGAYEQYF; cdr3_nt: TGTGCCAGCAGCTTTTCGGGAGCCTACGAGCAGTACTTC; v_call: TRBV7-6; d_call: -; j_call: TRBJ2-7; clone_size: many
cdr3_aa: CSASDGYNEQFF; cdr3_nt: TGCAGTGCTAGCGATGGATACAATGAGCAGTTCTTC; v_call: TRBV20-1; d_call: -; j_call: TRBJ2-1; clone_size: -